One and the same sample provided the 30 T cell receptor beta chains below, sequenced in a study of shared clonotypes between healthy human individuals. Assay: immunoSEQ multiplex PCR; the TCRdb copy retains only in-frame clones and omits some. The sample holds under 750,000 clones, 72% seen once. Sequenced: memory CD4+ T cells sorted from blood. As to subset: CD45RA-negative fraction. Receptor source: a woman in her twenties or thirties in good health.

This chain links TRBV2 with TRBJ2-1; no reliable D call. The CDR3 length is 14 residues. Germline V gene sequence: CDR1 SNHLY, CDR2 FYNNEI. V was cut by 5 bases and J by 0 bases, with 8 bases left in between. The CDR3 nucleotides are TGTGCCAGCAGTAGGACGAGCTCCTACAATGAGCAGTTCTTC. Translation gives CASSRTSSYNEQFF.

The chain combines TRBV29-1 with TRBJ1-2; D gene unclear. Germline V gives CDR1 SQVTM, CDR2 ANQGSEA. The CDR3 spans 12 residues. The ends were cut back, 4 bases at V and 3 bases at J, with 9 bases in the middle. The CDR3 coding sequence is TGCAGCGTTGTAAGGCAGGACTATGGCTACACCTTC. Its translation is CSVVRQDYGYTF.

V and J are TRBV2 and TRBJ1-1, with D perhaps TRBD1 (5 bases). Trimming pared 6 bases from V and 12 bases from J, leaving 17 bases between. The CDR3 spans 12 residues. CDR1 and CDR2 (germline): SNHLY, FYNNEI. As DNA, the CDR3 is TGTGCCAGCAGGGCTGAGGGGAGTGGAACTTTCTTT. Translation gives CASRAEGSGTFF.

The chain carries TRBV15 and TRBJ1-6; D is undetermined. The CDR3 is made up of 15 amino acids. CDR1 is LNHNV and CDR2 is YYDKDF in the germline V gene (reference sequence). Trimming took off 0 bases at V and 8 bases at J, with 11 bases between the two ends. CDR3 in DNA: TGTGCCACCAGCAGAGATGAGGGCCCCGATTCACCCCTCCACTTT. This encodes CATSRDEGPDSPLHF.

This clone was detected only a few times. The chain links TRBV28 to TRBJ2-5; D gene unclear. Trimming removed 8 bases from V and 1 base from J, with 11 bases in between. The CDR3 is 13 residues long. Germline CDR1 is MDHEN and CDR2 is SYDVKM. The CDR3 DNA sequence: TGTGCCAGCGGCCTCGGTGTCCAAGAGACCCAGTACTTC. Its protein product is CASGLGVQETQYF.

The CDR3 loop reads CASSIYRGRLYTEAFF. CDR3 nucleotides: TGTGCCAGCAGCATTTACAGGGGGAGGTTGTACACTGAAGCTTTCTTT. V is TRBV21-1 and J is TRBJ1-1; the D call TRBD1 from the table was never checked on the DNA. TRBV21-1 is a recognized pseudogene. The CDR3 runs 16 residues.

The chain links TRBV7-9 to TRBJ2-7, with D perhaps given as TRBD1 or TRBD2 (5 bases each). Germline-derived CDR1 and CDR2 are SEHNR and FQNEAQ (reference sequence). This CDR3 spans 14 amino acids. Trimming stripped 0 bases from V and 7 bases from J, with 13 bases between. The DNA for the CDR3 is TGTGCCAGCAGCTTAGCCAAGTCCTGGGGGGAGCAGTACTTC. Translation gives CASSLAKSWGEQYF.

The chain joins TRBV30 to TRBJ2-7; TRBD1 might be the D (5 bases). Deletions cut 1 base from V and 3 bases from J, with 16 bases between. From germline, CDR1 is GTSNPN and CDR2 SVGIG (reference sequence). The CDR3 is 15 residues long. The DNA for the CDR3 is TGTGCCTGGAGTGGGGTCGGTGGGGCTCTCTACGAGCAGTACTTC. This encodes CAWSGVGGALYEQYF.

The chain carries TRBV7-9 and TRBJ2-2; the match to TRBD2 covers 8 bases. Germline V gene lookup returns CDR1 SEHNR and CDR2 FQNEAQ (reference sequence). With 3 bases clipped from V and 8 bases from J, the junction kept 14 bases outside the gene matches. This CDR3 region has 17 residues. CDR3 sequence (DNA): TGTGCCAGCAGCTTTTTGAGTCGCGGGAGGATCGGTGGGGAGCTGTTTTTT. This sequence encodes CASSFLSRGRIGGELFF.

This clone was found once. V and J are TRBV5-1 and TRBJ2-3, with D unresolved. This CDR3 is 14 amino acids long. The germline V gene encodes CDR1 SGHRS and CDR2 YFSETQ. V was trimmed by 6 bases and J by 0 bases, leaving 11 bases between them. CDR3 DNA: TGCGCCAGCACCCGCCGGTCTAGCACAGATACGCAGTATTTT. Protein: CASTRRSSTDTQYF.

This chain joins TRBV15 and TRBJ2-7; 10 positions match TRBD1. This CDR3 has 15 amino acids. Germline lookup yields CDR1 LNHNV and CDR2 YYDKDF (reference sequence). Germline trimming cut 2 bases from V and 7 bases from J; bases unmatched to any gene: 8. The CDR3 spells CATSRYGDRGDEQYF. The CDR3 DNA is TGTGCCACCAGCAGATACGGGGACAGGGGAGATGAGCAGTACTTC. The variable domain in full, with the rest retrieved from reference TRBV15 and TRBJ2-7, is DAMVIQNPRYQVTQFGKPVTLSCSQTLNHNVMYWYQQKSSQAPKLLFHYYDKDFNNEADTPDNFQSRRPNTSFCFLDIRSPGLGDTAMYLCATSRYGDRGDEQYFGPGTRLTVT.

The rearrangement joins TRBV6-1 to TRBJ2-5; 10 nucleotides match TRBD1. J gave up 0 bases and V 6 bases, and 4 bases lay outside the gene matches. This CDR3 comprises 15 residues. The germline CDR1 and CDR2 sequences are MNHNS and SASEGT. CDR3: CASRGDRGNQETQYF. In DNA form, the CDR3 reads TGTGCCAGCAGGGGGGACAGGGGAAACCAAGAGACCCAGTACTTC.

The chain has TRBV28 and TRBJ2-5, with no clear D. Trimming pared 4 bases from V and 3 bases from J, leaving 15 bases between. Germline V lookup: CDR1 MDHEN, CDR2 SYDVKM. This CDR3 has 15 amino acids. The DNA of the CDR3 is TGTGCCAGCAGTTCCCTCCTTAGGGCGGAAGAGACCCAGTACTTC. It specifies CASSSLLRAEETQYF.

This clone was detected only a few times. The V gene is TRBV19, the J gene TRBJ1-5, with 10 bases that match TRBD1. The germline V gene encodes CDR1 LNHDA and CDR2 SQIVND (reference sequence). The CDR3 consists of 13 residues. The trim removed 10 bases at V and 7 bases at J, leaving 7 bases unmatched. This CDR3 reads CATSGDRGQPQHF. The CDR3 bases are TGTGCCACGTCCGGGGACAGGGGCCAGCCCCAGCATTTT.

This chain links TRBV28 with TRBJ2-7; D is unresolved. The germline V and J ends were trimmed by 6 bases and 3 bases, with 12 bases remaining between them. The CDR3 is made up of 13 amino acids. Germline V lookup: CDR1 MDHEN, CDR2 SYDVKM. In DNA, the CDR3 is TGTGCCAGCAGAAGGGCGCCGATCTACGAGCAGTACTTC. Its protein product is CASRRAPIYEQYF.

This chain links TRBV4-1 with TRBJ1-3, with D unresolved. The ends were cut back, 2 bases at V and 0 bases at J, with 8 bases in the middle. CDR1 is MGHRA and CDR2 is YSYEKL in the germline V gene. CDR3 length: 15 residues. CDR3 sequence reads: CASSQLHLSGNTIYF. The CDR3, as DNA: TGCGCCAGCAGCCAACTCCATCTCTCTGGAAACACCATATATTTT.

The rearrangement joins TRBV5-1 to TRBJ2-7; D gene ambiguous. Looked up from germline, CDR1 is SGHRS and CDR2 is YFSETQ. CDR3 length: 13 amino acids. V lost 0 bases, J lost 6 bases, and 10 bases lay in between. CDR3 region: CASSLDLGSEQYF. CDR3 in DNA: TGCGCCAGCAGCTTGGACCTTGGCTCCGAGCAGTACTTC.

The V call is TRBV5-8, the J call TRBJ1-3; D gene uncertain. Per germline, CDR1 SGHTS and CDR2 YDEGEE. The CDR3 sequence is 13 residues long. Trimming left V 3 bases short and J 0 bases short, with 4 bases between. The CDR3: CASSSFSGNTIYF. The DNA of the CDR3 is TGTGCCAGCAGCTCGTTCTCTGGAAACACCATATATTTT.

CDR3 region: CASSTSYNEQFF. The DNA of the CDR3 is TGTGCCAGCAGTACATCTTACAATGAGCAGTTCTTC. The chain links TRBV28 to TRBJ2-1; no reliable D call. V lost 5 bases, J lost 4 bases, and 6 bases lay in between. This CDR3 comprises 12 residues. CDR1 and CDR2 from the germline V gene are MDHEN and SYDVKM.

Of note for this clone: The same CDR3 is also encoded by other DNA sequences in this sample. The J gene is TRBJ2-2, the V gene TRBV6-6; D uncertain. The CDR3 is 14 residues long. Trimming cost V 2 bases and J 2 bases, with 6 bases left between them. Germline assignment: CDR1 MNHNY and CDR2 SVGAGI (reference sequence). The chain's CDR3 is CASSYGPNTGELFF. Here the CDR3 DNA reads TGTGCCAGCAGTTACGGGCCTAACACCGGGGAGCTGTTTTTT.

As to this clone: Other nucleotide sequences from this sample produce the same CDR3. The chain employs TRBV18 and TRBJ1-1; D is ambiguous. The CDR3 is 14 residues long. V lost 1 base and J 1 base, leaving 7 bases between the germline ends. Per germline, CDR1 KGHSH and CDR2 LQKENI. CDR3 in amino acids: CASSPLRENTEAFF. The DNA of the CDR3 is TGTGCCAGCTCACCACTCCGAGAGAACACTGAAGCTTTCTTT.

V usage is TRBV6-6 and J usage is TRBJ1-4; 7 bases are a match to TRBD1. The V gene end was trimmed by 6 bases and the J gene end by 4 bases; junction bases not matched to a gene: 5. The germline V gene has CDR1 MNHNY and CDR2 SVGAGI (reference sequence). The CDR3 totals 14 residues. CDR3 in amino acids: CASSRRQGNEKLFF. The DNA for the CDR3 is TGTGCCAGCAGCCGCCGACAGGGTAATGAAAAACTGTTTTTT.

V and J are TRBV12-5 and TRBJ1-4, with D possibly being TRBD1 (5 bases). V was shortened by 2 bases and J by 0 bases, with 16 bases between the two germline ends. Looked up from germline, CDR1 is LGHNT and CDR2 is FRNRAP. The CDR3 runs 18 residues. This chain's CDR3 is CASGLPRGLRPTNEKLFF. CDR3 coding DNA: TGTGCTAGTGGTTTGCCACGGGGACTGAGGCCAACTAATGAAAAACTGTTTTTT.

The V call is TRBV5-1, the J call TRBJ1-3; D is undetermined. The germline CDR1 and CDR2 sequences are SGHRS and YFSETQ. V was trimmed by 0 bases and J by 1 base, leaving 8 bases between them. This CDR3 contains 15 residues. CDR3 nucleotides: TGCGCCAGCAGCTTGGAAGGTGAATCTGGAAACACCATATATTTT. It encodes CASSLEGESGNTIYF.

In its sample, this clone was seen once. The chain employs TRBV27 and TRBJ2-5, with D uncertain. The CDR3 contains 16 residues. The V end was cut by 4 bases, the J end by 3 bases, with 18 bases between. Germline V gene sequence: CDR1 MNHEY, CDR2 SMNVEV (reference sequence). The CDR3 is CASSSRGVRVEETQYF. Written as DNA, the CDR3 is TGTGCCAGCAGTTCTAGAGGAGTAAGAGTAGAAGAGACCCAGTACTTC.

The chain is built from TRBV19 and TRBJ1-5; TRBD1 matches 11 bases. Per germline, CDR1 LNHDA and CDR2 SQIVND (reference sequence). The CDR3 is made up of 15 amino acids. V was clipped by 10 bases and J by 0 bases; unmatched bases: 5. CDR3 nucleotides: TGTGCCACAAAGGACAGGGGGCGTAGCAATCAGCCCCAGCATTTT. Translating it yields CATKDRGRSNQPQHF. The whole variable domain, remainder taken from reference TRBV19 and TRBJ1-5, is DGGITQSPKYLFRKEGQNVTLSCEQNLNHDAMYWYRQDPGQGLRLIYYSQIVNDFQKGDIAEGYSVSREKKESFPLTVTSAQKNPTAFYLCATKDRGRSNQPQHFGDGTRLSIL.

This chain connects TRBV5-6 to TRBJ2-2; 8 nucleotides match TRBD2. Trimming at V came to 2 bases and at J to 5 bases, leaving 14 bases not matched to a gene. This CDR3 comprises 18 residues. Germline V gives CDR1 SGHDT, CDR2 YYEEEE. The chain's CDR3 is CASSFFWTSPFTTGELFF. Here the CDR3 DNA reads TGTGCCAGCAGCTTTTTTTGGACTAGCCCCTTTACGACCGGGGAGCTGTTTTTT.

V gene TRBV27 combines with J gene TRBJ2-7; 7 positions match TRBD1. Trimming cost V 6 bases and J 2 bases; bases outside gene matches: 13. This CDR3 contains 16 residues. Per the germline V gene, CDR1 is MNHEY and CDR2 is SMNVEV (reference sequence). CDR3 amino acids: CASSPLTRDSTYEQYF. The CDR3, as DNA: TGTGCCAGCAGCCCTTTAACCCGGGACAGTACCTACGAGCAGTACTTC.

This clone was picked up a small number of times. The chain combines TRBV7-8 with TRBJ2-3; D is perhaps TRBD1 (5 bases). Germline CDR1 SGHVS, CDR2 FQNEAQ. This CDR3 contains 17 residues. The V and J ends lost 5 bases and 0 bases respectively, with 18 bases between them. CDR3 nucleotide sequence: TGTGCCAGCAGCCCGCCCTTGGGGCGAAAAAGCACAGATACGCAGTATTTT. It is translated as CASSPPLGRKSTDTQYF. Complete variable domain (other parts from reference TRBV7-8 and TRBJ2-3): GAGVSQSPRYKVAKRGQDVALRCDPISGHVSLFWYQQALGQGPEFLTYFQNEAQLDKSGLPSDRFFAERPEGSVSTLKIQRTQQEDSAVYLCASSPPLGRKSTDTQYFGPGTRLTVL.

The chain is built from TRBV6-6 and TRBJ2-7; maybe TRBD2 (5 bases). Germline lookup yields CDR1 MNHNY and CDR2 SVGAGI (reference sequence). CDR3 size: 14 residues. The germline V and J ends were trimmed by 4 bases and 0 bases, with 10 bases remaining between them. CDR3 region: CASSSGGSSYEQYF. Here the CDR3 DNA reads TGTGCCAGCAGTTCGGGTGGGAGCTCCTACGAGCAGTACTTC.